This TCR beta chain was captured in a study of CD8 T cells in ankylosing spondylitis. This clonotype occurred a few times. Antigen: not known. Study conclusions and caveats: Blood from ankylosing spondylitis patients appeared to carry a characteristic roughly 8-variant TCR beta motif. Disease-linked clones reportedly showed significant enrichment in matched ankylosing spondylitis synovial fluid.

Researchers built TCR beta libraries using quantitative 5'-RACE with molecular barcodes. Using its own MiXCR run on the 5' RACE reads, TCRdb lists one record per CDR3 protein. The repertoire holds about 540,000 distinct CDR3 sequences, with roughly an eighth as singletons. This CDR3 spans 11 amino acids. Trimming cost V 6 bases and J 6 bases, with 8 bases left between them. J is TRBJ1-1 and V is TRBV12-3 or TRBV12-4; the D is unclear. Sequenced: blood, either unsorted or a sorted T cell fraction (not recorded which). The TCR comes from a male donor with ankylosing spondylitis. The CDR3, as DNA: TGTGCCAGCAGGGGTCCGGCTGAAGCTTTCTTT. Its translation is CASRGPAEAFF.